The clone carrying this T cell receptor beta chain has only a few counts. The data were obtained in a study of shared clonotypes between healthy human individuals. The authors split each subset's genomic DNA evenly across several immunoSEQ plates. The data were produced by immunoSEQ multiplex PCR, yet TCRdb's version contains in-frame clones alone and is incomplete. The table lists about a million clones, approximately 76% of them singletons, with about 1.5% in the top ten. This clonotype was obtained from a man in his late teens or twenties in good health. Sequencing was performed on memory CD4+ T cells sorted from blood. As for subset: CD45RA-negative fraction.

CDR3 amino acids: CASSSHSPLHF. Written as DNA, the CDR3 is TGTGCCAGCAGTAGCCATTCACCCCTCCACTTT. The rearrangement joins TRBV28 to TRBJ1-6; D uncertain. CDR3 length equals 11 residues. V was clipped by 5 bases and J by 8 bases, with 4 bases between them. CDR1 is MDHEN and CDR2 is SYDVKM in the germline V gene. Using reference TRBV28 and TRBJ1-6 for the parts outside the CDR3, the full variable domain is DVKVTQSSRYLVKRTGEKVFLECVQDMDHENMFWYRQDPGLGLRLIYFSYDVKMKEKGDIPEGYSVSREKKERFSLILESASTNQTSMYLCASSSHSPLHFGNGTRLTVT.